The 16 T cell receptor beta chains presented below share a single source sample, sequenced in a study of tumor-infiltrating lymphocytes in primary liver carcinoma. TCR beta cDNA was prepared out of around 460 ng total RNA by means of a constant-region primer. ARM-PCR was slightly modified, and three nested multiplex PCR rounds with it gave rise to the TCR beta libraries. Forward primers for TRBV1-TRBV30 and a C-beta reverse primer served the first two PCR rounds, at about 10 cycles each. TCRdb used MiXCR to reprocess the multiplex PCR reads, holding one entry per CDR3 protein. The sample holds 20,000 or so distinct CDR3 sequences, about 65% seen once. Co-extracting RNA and DNA was done with about 20-34 mg of unsorted bulk tissue as input. Material: liver tumor tissue from sampling region 1. As to subset: tumor region T1, superior pole. The origin of the receptors is a man aged 35-49 years with primary liver carcinoma and hepatitis B virus infection.

As to this clonotype: A read error may produce the germline difference seen at one junction end. The chain joins TRBV6-5 to TRBJ2-5; D might be TRBD1 or TRBD2, each matching 5 bases. This CDR3 region has 14 residues. The germline gives CDR1 MNHEY, CDR2 SVGAGI. The CDR3 DNA is TGTGCCAGCAGCCCCGGACGGGACCAAGAGATCCAGTACTTC. Translated, it gives CASSPGRDQEIQYF.

This clonotype occurred once. One junction end disagrees with the germline gene, perhaps due to a read error. V usage is TRBV11-1 and J usage is TRBJ1-1, with a tentative D call TRBD1 (5 bases). Germline-derived CDR1 and CDR2 are SGHAT and FQDESV (reference sequence). The CDR3 contains 15 residues. This CDR3 is CASSFFGAANTEVFF. The CDR3 region has the DNA TGTGCCAGTAGCTTTTTTGGGGCAGCGAACACTGAAGTTTTCTTT.

Of note for this clonotype: A junction boundary mismatches the germline segment, possibly from a read error. The V gene is TRBV9, the J gene TRBJ1-1; 8 bases agree with TRBD1. In germline, CDR1 is SGDLS, CDR2 YYNGEE. The CDR3 length is 13 residues. The CDR3 DNA reads as TGTGCCAGAAGCGGGCCACAGGGGGCTGAAGCTTTCTTT. This codes for CARSGPQGAEAFF.

Concerning this clonotype: A read error may produce the germline difference seen at one junction end. The chain joins TRBV11-2 to TRBJ2-7, with TRBD2 as a possible D gene (5 bases). This CDR3 has 15 amino acids. Germline V gene lookup returns CDR1 SGHAT and CDR2 FQNNGV. The CDR3 spells CASNQGIGRTYEQYF. The CDR3, as DNA: TGTGCCAGCAACCAAGGGATAGGGAGAACCTACGAACAGTACTTC.

By its share, this clonotype is medium-sized. This rearrangement joins TRBV10-3 to TRBJ2-7, with TRBD1 as a possible D gene (5 bases). The CDR3 sequence is 13 residues long. Germline-derived CDR1 and CDR2 are ENHRY and SYGVKD. V lost 2 bases and J lost 2, with 7 bases in between. For the CDR3, the DNA is TGTGCCATCAGTGAGGACAGCACCTACGAGCAGTACTTC. Amino acids: CAISEDSTYEQYF.

As regards this clonotype: A much larger clone differs by one base, so this may be a read error. The CDR3 carries no conserved terminal phenylalanine or tryptophan, so it likely arises from a read error. The V call is TRBV11-3, the J call TRBJ2-2; possibly TRBD1 for D (5 bases). Germline lookup yields CDR1 SGHNT and CDR2 YENEEA. The CDR3 runs 14 residues. V was clipped by 3 bases and J by 5 bases, with 10 bases between them. The CDR3 nucleotides read TGTGCCAGCAGCTTCTCCAGGGTAACCGGGGAGCTGTTTTCT. Translating it yields CASSFSRVTGELFS.

This clonotype has just one count. Germline is not matched at one junction end, which may reflect a read error. The gene calls are TRBV29-1 and TRBJ2-7; tentative D call: TRBD2 (5 bases). This CDR3 has 12 residues. CDR1 and CDR2 from the germline V gene are SQVTM and ANQGSEA. DNA of the CDR3: TGTAGCGTGACTTCATCCTCCTCCGAGCAGTACTTC. It translates to CSVTSSSSEQYF.

In this sample, this clonotype turned up once. The CDR3 does not close with the conserved phenylalanine or tryptophan, likely indicating a read error. The DNA is omitted, as the CDR3 cannot be located on it reliably, and the CDR3 follows TCRdb's listing. This chain connects TRBV14 to TRBJ2-3. The CDR3 contains 13 residues when both ends are counted. Germline V gene data show CDR1 as SGHDN and CDR2 as FVKESK. The CDR3 sequence: CAGSQDVADTRYV.

As for this clonotype: One end of the junction is discordant with germline, which a read error may explain. The CDR3 loop reads CASSPNLPGANALTF. CDR3 nucleotide sequence: TGTGCCTCCAGTCCCAACCTTCCTGGGGCCAACGCCCTGACTTTC. V is TRBV6-5 and J is TRBJ2-6; D might be TRBD1 (5 bases). This CDR3 comprises 15 residues. Germline CDR1 MNHEY, CDR2 SVGAGI.

CDR3 region: CASSFLRAFNTGELFF. The CDR3 DNA reads TGTGCCAGCAGCTTTCTTCGGGCCTTTAACACCGGGGAGCTGTTTTTT. The chain joins TRBV7-8 to TRBJ2-2; D gene unclear. From germline, CDR1 is SGHVS and CDR2 FQNEAQ. Trimming stripped 3 bases from V and 2 bases from J, with 13 bases between. This CDR3 contains 16 residues.

Details on this clonotype: The junction does not match germline at one end; this may be a read error. The chain combines TRBV13 with TRBJ2-3; 10 bases align to TRBD2. The CDR3 runs 14 residues. Germline V gene lookup returns CDR1 PRHDT and CDR2 FYEKMQ (reference sequence). The CDR3 coding sequence is TGTGCCGGCAGCTCTAGCGGGAGCGCAGATATGCAGTATTTC. This encodes CAGSSSGSADMQYF.

Comment on this clonotype: At one of its ends the junction is not consistent with the germline gene, which may arise from a read error. The V gene is TRBV7-8, the J gene TRBJ2-1; D tentatively fits TRBD1 or TRBD2 (5 bases each). The CDR3 totals 18 residues. The germline V gene has CDR1 SGHVS and CDR2 FQNEAQ. CDR3 DNA sequence: TGTGCAGACAGCCCGCTTGGAGGCTCAGCGGTCTCCTACAATGAGCAGTCCTTC. Its protein is CADSPLGGSAVSYNEQSF.

This clonotype was seen once. Since the CDR3 does not end with the conserved phenylalanine or tryptophan, this likely comes from a read error. This chain joins TRBV10-3 and TRBJ2-2, with 7 bases lining up with TRBD1. Germline assignment: CDR1 ENHRY and CDR2 SYGVKD. This CDR3 contains 16 residues. CDR3 sequence: CAIMGTEDGNAGELFY. The CDR3 coding sequence is TGTGCCATCATGGGGACAGAAGATGGGAACGCCGGGGAGCTGTTTTAT.

As to this clonotype: The junction and the germline gene differ at one end; a read error may be behind it. The CDR3 reads CASNLRLPVGNIQYF. As DNA, the CDR3 is TGTGCCAGCAATTTAAGGTTACCCGTTGGAAACATTCAGTACTTC. The chain uses TRBV28 and TRBJ2-4; unclear D gene. Germline V gene data show CDR1 as MDHEN and CDR2 as SYDVKM. There are 15 residues in the CDR3.

V and J are TRBV4-1 and TRBJ2-7, with D unclear. Trimming took 2 bases from V and 7 from J, leaving 18 bases between them. CDR1 and CDR2 from the germline V gene are MGHRA and YSYEKL. The CDR3 sequence is 15 residues long. The CDR3: CASSQTRMELGEQYF. The CDR3 nucleotides read TGCGCCAGCAGCCAAACCCGGATGGAGCTTGGGGAGCAGTACTTC.

About this clonotype itself: Compared with germline, one end of the junction differs, possibly owing to a read error. The J gene is TRBJ2-5, the V gene TRBV29-1, with D maybe TRBD1 (6 bases). The CDR3 totals 13 residues. In germline, CDR1 is SQVTM, CDR2 ANQGSEA. This chain's CDR3 is CIGLAQGMEIQYF. The DNA of the CDR3 is TGCATCGGACTCGCCCAGGGGATGGAGATCCAGTACTTC.